A single T cell receptor beta chain is shown here with its context. No antigen is known for it. Relative to the germline gene, one junction end is altered; a read error may explain this. This record belongs to a study of cytomegalovirus exposure and HLA in healthy donors (dated by TCRdb to 2015 to 2018). A note on the overall study: An earlier analysis of more than 550 of the donors reported 276 Gb of sequence data and 90 million to 120 million unique TCR beta sequences obtained from 180 million or so T cells. The study profiled the T cell repertoires of around 700 subjects by immunosequencing and related them to cytomegalovirus serostatus. The later analysis used no new phenotypic data to find candidate immune exposures, relying instead on TCR beta sequences and their occurrence across donors. The number of typed donors differed by locus: roughly 629-640 for A, B, C, DRB1 and DQB1; 500 to 550 for DQA1; 606 for DPA1; and 400 to 480 for DPB1. A later genetic analysis used genome-wide SNP genotypes for about three fifths of the 666 donors, treating that subset as a discovery cohort. To decide whether each TCR beta V gene segment behaved as functional or pseudogenic, an earlier analysis of some 540 of the donors relied on high-throughput TCR beta sequencing. An early release covering 550 to 650 HLA-typed donors comprised about 300 gigabases of sequencing data and tens of millions of unique TCR sequences. Because of strong linkage in the cohort, four or five DR-DQ haplotypes were treated as single units for association and clustering. In a later analysis, previously published TCR beta repertoires from more than 500 donors were re-analyzed and high-resolution HLA genotyping was added so that TCR occurrence patterns could be studied. In addition to the first cohort of 666 subjects, a separate validation cohort of 130 or so different subjects was used. The study combined high-throughput TCR immunosequencing, statistical association of individual TCRs with disease status, and machine learning to predict cytomegalovirus infection status. On average, 235,054 unique TCR beta nucleotide sequences were sequenced per donor among about 400 genotyped donors of the cohort, with around 19% of those sequences being non-productive. The study aimed to test whether signatures of past pathogen exposure could be identified by cataloging public T cell receptors. HLA typing covered class I and class II loci at four-digit resolution. The genetic ancestry cluster associated with self-reported Caucasian donors included roughly four fifths of the approximately 410 genotyped donors. Donor age, sex, ethnicity and CMV serostatus were compiled together with the repertoire data. All discovery cohort repertoires had been generated using a single sequencing platform.

The library was built by means of the immunoSEQ multiplex PCR assay. A mixture of 60 forward primers for TCR Vbeta segments and 13 reverse primers for TCR Jbeta segments was used in the multiplex PCR. Amplification of the CDR3 region of rearranged TCR beta genes was performed with a multiplex PCR assay on genomic DNA. On the Illumina HiSeq System, the amplified TCR beta libraries were sequenced as 87-base-pair reads. In the paper's pipeline: A later analysis tallied around 82 million unique TCR beta chains across the 610 or so repertoires, and about 10 million of those chains were shared by two or more donors. Raw reads were error-corrected and collapsed into unique sequences with a nearest-neighbor algorithm that merged closely related sequences to remove PCR and sequencing errors. V, D and J gene segments were assigned by aligning CDR3 sequences to IMGT reference sequences. For a sequence to be retained, a match of at least six nucleotides to both a V gene segment and a J gene segment was required. Rearrangements were classified as productive when the CDR3 lacked stop codons and remained in frame with V and J, and all other rearrangements were classified as non-productive. CDR3 was defined by IMGT convention, running from the second conserved V-encoded cysteine to the conserved J-encoded phenylalanine. Sequences without an unambiguous match to a single V gene segment were excluded from the earlier analysis of about 640 of the donors. An earlier analysis of 587 of the donors classified V segments as functional when productive rearrangements were above 56.7% and as segregating when the standard deviation between donors was above 5%. A statistical classification framework was built to diagnose cytomegalovirus status from the catalog of TCR beta chain sequences. V and J gene assignment, in a later analysis, came from comparing TCR nucleotide sequences with IMGT/GENE-DB human TR gene sequences. A later analysis assigned CDR3 sequences and most-parsimonious VDJ recombination scenarios with the TCRdist pipeline. In a later analysis, every TCR beta chain was defined by the combination of its CDR3 amino acid sequence and its V-gene family, and reads without a unique V-gene family were dropped. A later analysis removed nearly 600 highly shared, low-generation-probability nucleotide sequences to deal with suspected cross-contamination and a sequencing artifact. In a later analysis, a clonal expansion index for each public chain was calculated from normalized within-repertoire ranks of inferred template counts. In a later analysis, generation probabilities were computed with a VDJ recombination model fitted to out-of-frame rearrangements, and the resulting probabilities were checked against IGoR. In a later analysis, TCR-TCR, TCR-HLA and TCR-CMV co-occurrence was scored with hypergeometric tests, and a repertoire-size bias correction was applied to TCR pairs. A later analysis estimated false discovery rates by permuting HLA or CMV assignments 20 times. In a later analysis, co-occurring TCRs were grouped with DBSCAN, and TCRdist sequence similarity was added when clustering was performed within HLA-allele-positive subsets. For co-occurrence clustering, repertoires with fewer than 30,000 or more than 120,000 public chains were excluded, along with five repertoires with anomalous nucleotide sharing. The table comes from immuneACCESS by way of TCRdb, which keeps in-frame sequences with V and J called. Part of the clones is missing from these tables; in studies checked, under half for an unresolved V gene and the rest for unknown reasons. Clone size and V and J calls were adopted from that table, with D and trimming inferred from the DNA. The sample has 100,000 to 150,000 clones on record, roughly three quarters of them singletons. The top ten clones comprise 0.8% to 0.95% of the sample.

The cohort consisted of 670 or so healthy bone marrow donors. At the time of sampling, all cohort members were nominally healthy, though unrecorded immune exposures were likely present. The donor was CMV seronegative and belonged to the group of 350 or so seronegative cohort members. A peripheral blood sample was provided by each donor, and peripheral blood mononuclear cells were used for TCR beta sequencing. The Qiagen DNeasy Blood Extraction Kit was used to extract genomic DNA from the blood cell samples. CDR1 and CDR2 are read off the germline V gene (reference sequence) as MNHEY and SMNVEV. The CDR3, from cysteine to phenylalanine, totals 13 residues. Kept here is only the CDR3 DNA, which spans 39 bases and is read in frame from base 1. The study at large found these results: Correlated functional status among segregating V segments might reflect linkage disequilibrium, but an unknown experimental factor could not be ruled out. A later analysis reported that several top co-occurrence clusters appeared linked to parvovirus B19, influenza, CMV and Epstein-Barr virus. A further reported finding was that TCR beta sequences accurately predicted the HLA-A and HLA-B alleles for most subjects in the first cohort. Most TCR sequences were seen in very few donors, while some public TCRs were found in many individuals. CMV serostatus was the only immune exposure information available for the cohort. The presence/absence analyses assumed that sequencing depth was roughly uniform across donors, and that assumption may not be true. Because some donors lacked HLA typing at each locus, the association tests relied only on the typed subset. A total of 164 TCR beta chains were listed by the study as associated with cytomegalovirus. In this cohort, only TCR beta chains were sequenced, and detectable features were limited by the absence of alpha or paired-chain data. A later genetic analysis associated a missense DCLRE1C variant with V-gene and J-gene trimming of TCR beta chains, and an independent cohort replicated the association. A few of the identified cytomegalovirus-associated TCR beta chains were confirmed in vitro to be specific for cytomegalovirus antigens. In a later analysis, the rate of TCR association differed among HLA loci, with DRB1 alleles having the most associated TCRs and HLA-C alleles having the fewest. Most CMV-associated TCR beta chains appeared to be HLA-restricted in a later analysis, and the HLA associations seemed to be driven largely by CMV exposure. A group of highly shared sequence variants was considered likely to be a technical artifact of the sequencing pipeline. In an earlier analysis of some 540 of the donors, most TCR beta V segments appeared in productive rearrangements about 87% or about 30% of the time, broadly matching IMGT annotations. When HLA alleles, especially DR and DQ, strongly co-occurred, TCR associations were difficult to assign to individual alleles. According to a later genetic analysis, donors in an Asian-associated ancestry cluster had fewer N-insertions in productive TCRs than the approximately 700-donor mean. The authors suggested that the approach could potentially be generalized to other disease states and immunological phenotypes. In a later analysis, HLA-associated TCR beta chains showed more clonal expansion and lower generation probabilities than non-associated chains that were equally common. Cytomegalovirus status was reported to be diagnosed by the classifier with high specificity and sensitivity in both the original and validation cohorts. At a false discovery rate of 0.05, a later analysis linked 16,000 or so TCR beta sequences to specific HLA alleles. Some IMGT-functional V segments, including TRBV6-2 and TRBV6-3, could not be distinguished by the 87-base-pair reads and were therefore excluded. The earlier analysis of some 560 of the donors excluded approximately 15 rarely observed V segments, including chromosome 9 orphons, because counts were too low.

The sequenced sample was PBMCs. The sequence was obtained from a woman aged 60 to 75 in good health and CMV-seronegative. Recombination linked TRBV27 to TRBJ1-1, with 7 middle bases fitting TRBD1. The base sequence is TGTGCCAGCAGGGACAGGCGGAACCCTGAAGCTTTCTTT. This yields the protein CASRDRRNPEAFF.